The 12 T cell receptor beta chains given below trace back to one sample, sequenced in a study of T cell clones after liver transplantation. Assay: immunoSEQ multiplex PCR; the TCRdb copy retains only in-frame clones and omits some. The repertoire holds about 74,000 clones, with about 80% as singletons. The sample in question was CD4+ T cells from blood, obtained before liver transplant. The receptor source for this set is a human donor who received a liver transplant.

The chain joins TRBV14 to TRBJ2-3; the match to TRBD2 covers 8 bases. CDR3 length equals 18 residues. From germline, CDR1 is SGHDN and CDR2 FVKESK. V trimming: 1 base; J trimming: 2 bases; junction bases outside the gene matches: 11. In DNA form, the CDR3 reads TGTGCCAGCAGCCAAGTAGTAGTCAGCGGGAGATACACAGATACGCAGTATTTT. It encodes CASSQVVVSGRYTDTQYF.

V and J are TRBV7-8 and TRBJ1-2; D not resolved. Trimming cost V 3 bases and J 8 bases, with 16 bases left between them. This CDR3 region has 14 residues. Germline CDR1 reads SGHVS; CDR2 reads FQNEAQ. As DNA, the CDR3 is TGTGCCAGCAGCTTCCCGGATGATCTAAGAGGCTACACCTTC. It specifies CASSFPDDLRGYTF.

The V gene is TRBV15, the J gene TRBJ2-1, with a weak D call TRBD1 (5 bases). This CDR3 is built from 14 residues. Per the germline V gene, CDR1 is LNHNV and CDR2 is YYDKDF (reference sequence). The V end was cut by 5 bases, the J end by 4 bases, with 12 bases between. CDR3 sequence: CATSFSDRYNEQFF. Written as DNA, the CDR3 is TGTGCCACCAGCTTCTCCGACAGATACAATGAGCAGTTCTTC.

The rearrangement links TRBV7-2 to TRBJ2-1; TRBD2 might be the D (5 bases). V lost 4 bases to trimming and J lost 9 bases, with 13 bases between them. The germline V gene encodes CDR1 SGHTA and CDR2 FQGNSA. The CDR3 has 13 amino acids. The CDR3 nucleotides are TGTGCCAGCAGCTCTGACACTGGGAGTGAGCAGTTCTTC. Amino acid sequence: CASSSDTGSEQFF.

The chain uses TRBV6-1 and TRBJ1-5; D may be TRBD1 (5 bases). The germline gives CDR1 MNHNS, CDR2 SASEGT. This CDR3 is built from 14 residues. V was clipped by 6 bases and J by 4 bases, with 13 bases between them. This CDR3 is CASSRNGANQPQHF. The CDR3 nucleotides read TGTGCCAGCAGCCGAAACGGGGCTAATCAGCCCCAGCATTTT.

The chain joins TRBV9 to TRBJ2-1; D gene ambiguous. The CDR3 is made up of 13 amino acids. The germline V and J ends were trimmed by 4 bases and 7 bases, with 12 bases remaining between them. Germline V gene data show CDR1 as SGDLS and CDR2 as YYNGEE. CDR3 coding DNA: TGTGCCAGCAGCTCATCCCTGCATAATGAGCAGTTCTTC. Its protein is CASSSSLHNEQFF.

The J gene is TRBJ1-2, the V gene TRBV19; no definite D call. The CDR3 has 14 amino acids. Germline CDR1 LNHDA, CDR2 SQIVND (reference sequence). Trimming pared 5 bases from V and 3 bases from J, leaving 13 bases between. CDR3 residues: CASSPATDYYGYTF. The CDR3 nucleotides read TGTGCCAGTAGTCCTGCGACCGATTACTATGGCTACACCTTC.

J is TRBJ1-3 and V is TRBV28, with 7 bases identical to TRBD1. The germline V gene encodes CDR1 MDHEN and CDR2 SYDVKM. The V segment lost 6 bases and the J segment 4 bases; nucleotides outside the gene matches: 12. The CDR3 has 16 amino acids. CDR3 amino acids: CASSPRDRERGNTIYF. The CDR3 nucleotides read TGTGCCAGCAGCCCCAGAGACAGGGAAAGAGGAAACACCATATATTTT.

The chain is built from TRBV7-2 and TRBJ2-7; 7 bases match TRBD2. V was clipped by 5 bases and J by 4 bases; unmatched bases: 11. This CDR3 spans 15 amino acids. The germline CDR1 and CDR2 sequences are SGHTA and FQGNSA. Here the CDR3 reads CASSRMRAGDYEQYF. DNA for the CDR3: TGTGCCAGCAGCAGAATGAGGGCGGGGGATTACGAGCAGTACTTC.

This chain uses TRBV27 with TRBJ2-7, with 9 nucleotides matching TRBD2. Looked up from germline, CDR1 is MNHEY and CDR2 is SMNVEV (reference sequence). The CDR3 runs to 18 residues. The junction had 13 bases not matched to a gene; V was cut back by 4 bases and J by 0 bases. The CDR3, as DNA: TGTGCCAGCAGTTCTAGCGGGGCCCCGACCCTTAGCTCCTACGAGCAGTACTTC. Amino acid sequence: CASSSSGAPTLSSYEQYF.

As DNA, the CDR3 is TGTGCCAGCTCACCCTCCGTCGGAAACACCATATATTTT. Encoded protein: CASSPSVGNTIYF. This rearrangement joins TRBV18 to TRBJ1-3; D is undetermined. There are 13 residues in the CDR3. Trimming removed 3 bases at V and 4 bases at J, with 7 bases between. Per germline, CDR1 KGHSH and CDR2 LQKENI.

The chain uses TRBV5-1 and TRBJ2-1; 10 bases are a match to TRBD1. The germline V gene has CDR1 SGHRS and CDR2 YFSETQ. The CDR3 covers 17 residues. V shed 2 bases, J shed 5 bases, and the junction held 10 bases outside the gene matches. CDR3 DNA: TGCGCCAGCAGCTTTAGATTGGGGACAGGGGTAAACAATGAGCAGTTCTTC. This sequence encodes CASSFRLGTGVNNEQFF.